This T cell receptor (beta chain) derives from a study of PD-L1 blockade in urothelial cancer. Trimming pared 1 base from V and 0 bases from J, leaving 10 bases between. Germline values: CDR1 SGHNT, CDR2 YYREEE (reference sequence). This CDR3 contains 15 residues. Generated by immunoSEQ multiplex PCR, the TCRdb table keeps only in-frame clones and is missing some. This sample has 85,000 to 130,000 clones, with around 90% found just once. The sequence derives from a woman older than 75 with urothelial cancer. Specimen: PBMCs, collected around atezolizumab (anti-PD-L1) treatment. The V call is TRBV5-4, the J call TRBJ1-2; D might be TRBD1 (5 bases). CDR3: CASSLSGGANYGYTF. The CDR3 DNA reads as TGTGCCAGCAGCTTGTCGGGGGGAGCTAACTATGGCTACACCTTC.